This TCR beta chain was identified in a study of PD-1 blockade in classical Hodgkin lymphoma. Overall study findings and caveats: Possible causes of repertoire differences, disease activity or prior therapy, remain undefined. Patients with an early start, nivolumab under 1 year after ASCT, were excluded. Before treatment, complete responders showed about the same diversity as newly diagnosed patients. TCR diversity at baseline was reported to be reduced in newly diagnosed patients relative to healthy donors.

This sample's time point: cycle 4 day 1 (C4D1), after six to seven weeks of nivolumab. Every single patient, without exception, relapsed after autologous stem cell transplantation, and brentuximab vedotin exposure varied. Worth noting for this clone: The antigen is unknown.

The CDR3 is 14 amino acids. The germline V gene has CDR1 SGHRS and CDR2 YFSETQ. The junction had 4 bases not matched to a gene; V was cut back by 5 bases and J by 7 bases. Profiling relied on immunoSEQ multiplex PCR, and the TCRdb table lists in-frame clones only, not all of them. The sample holds some 100,000 clones, under 95% seen once. The sequences come from peripheral blood mononuclear cells (PBMCs), collected before the fourth cycle of nivolumab. The clonotype was recovered from a human donor with classical Hodgkin lymphoma. The chain recombines TRBV5-1 with TRBJ2-1, with 12 nucleotides matching TRBD2. CDR3 sequence reads: CASRTSGSGNEQFF. For the CDR3, the DNA is TGCGCCAGCAGGACTAGCGGGAGTGGAAATGAGCAGTTCTTC.